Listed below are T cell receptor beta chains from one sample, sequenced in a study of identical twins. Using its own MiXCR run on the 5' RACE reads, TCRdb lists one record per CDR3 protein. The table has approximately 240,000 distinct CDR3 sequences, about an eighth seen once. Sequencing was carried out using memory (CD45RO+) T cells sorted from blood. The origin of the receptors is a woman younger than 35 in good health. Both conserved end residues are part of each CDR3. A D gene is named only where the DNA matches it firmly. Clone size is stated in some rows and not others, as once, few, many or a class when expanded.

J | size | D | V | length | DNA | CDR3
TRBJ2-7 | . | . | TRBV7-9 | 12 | TGTGCCAGCAGCATCACCTCCTACGAGCAGTACTTC | CASSITSYEQYF
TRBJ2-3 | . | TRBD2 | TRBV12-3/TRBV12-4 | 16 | TGTGCCAGCAGTTTAGCGGCTAGCGGAGACACAGATACGCAGTATTTT | CASSLAASGDTDTQYF
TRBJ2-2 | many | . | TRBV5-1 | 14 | TGCGCCAGCAGCTTGGAGGTCGGCACCGGGGAGCTGTTTTTT | CASSLEVGTGELFF
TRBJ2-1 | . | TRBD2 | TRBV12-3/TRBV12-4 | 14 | TGTGCCAGCAATCGACTAGCGGGTTACAATGAGCAGTTCTTC | CASNRLAGYNEQFF
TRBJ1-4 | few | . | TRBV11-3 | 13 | TGTGCCAGCAGCTTCGAAGGGAACGAAAAACTGTTTTTT | CASSFEGNEKLFF
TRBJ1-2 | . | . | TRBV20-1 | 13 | TGCAGTGCTAGGGATTACAGGAACTATGGCCACACCTTC | CSARDYRNYGHTF
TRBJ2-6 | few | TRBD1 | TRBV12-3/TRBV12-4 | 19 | TGTGCCAGCGGCCCCACCCCCGGGACAGTCCTCTCTGGGGCCAACGTCCTGACTTTC | CASGPTPGTVLSGANVLTF
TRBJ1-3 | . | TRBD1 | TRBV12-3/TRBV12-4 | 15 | TGTGCCAGCAGTCGAATAGGACAGGGTCGAAACACCATATATTTT | CASSRIGQGRNTIYF
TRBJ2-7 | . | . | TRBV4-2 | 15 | TGTGCCAGCAGCCAAGTCGGATTAAATCCCTACGAGCAGTACTTC | CASSQVGLNPYEQYF
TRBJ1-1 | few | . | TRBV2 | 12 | TGTGCCAGCAGTGCCCGACCCGCGGAAGCTTTCTTT | CASSARPAEAFF
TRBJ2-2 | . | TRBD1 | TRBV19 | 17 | TGTGCCAGTAGTAGCGGGGGACAGGGGGCGAACACCGGGGAGCTGTTTTTT | CASSSGGQGANTGELFF
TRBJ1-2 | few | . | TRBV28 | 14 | TGTGCCAGCAGTCCCCCGGCAGGGCAATATGGCTACACCTTC | CASSPPAGQYGYTF
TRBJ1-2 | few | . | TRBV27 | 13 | TGTGCCAGCAGTCGGGACGCTAACTATGGCTACACCTTC | CASSRDANYGYTF
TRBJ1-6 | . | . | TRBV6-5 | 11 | TGTGCCAGAACCCTACCTTCACCCCTCCACTTT | CARTLPSPLHF
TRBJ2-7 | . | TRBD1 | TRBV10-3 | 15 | TGTGCCATCAGCCGGGACAGGGAGATCTCCTACGAGCAGTACTTC | CAISRDREISYEQYF
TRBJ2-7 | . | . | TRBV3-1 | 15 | TGTGCCAGCAGCCAAATGGGGGGAGGAACCTACGAGCAGTACTTC | CASSQMGGGTYEQYF
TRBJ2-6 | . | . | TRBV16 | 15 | TGTGCCACCACGGGAAGAATTTCTGGGGCCAACGTCCTGACTTTC | CATTGRISGANVLTF
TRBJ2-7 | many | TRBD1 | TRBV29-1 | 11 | TGCAGCGCCGGACAGGACTACGAGCAGTACTTC | CSAGQDYEQYF
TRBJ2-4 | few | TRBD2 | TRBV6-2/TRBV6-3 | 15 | TGTGCCAGTAACCAGCGGGAGGGAGGCAAAAACATTCAGTACTTC | CASNQREGGKNIQYF
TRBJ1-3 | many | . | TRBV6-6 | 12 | TGTGCCAGCTCTGTGAGAGGAAACACCATATATTTT | CASSVRGNTIYF
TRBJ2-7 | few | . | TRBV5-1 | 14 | TGCGCCAGCAGCTTGGATCGGGCGGCCTACGAGCAGTACTTC | CASSLDRAAYEQYF
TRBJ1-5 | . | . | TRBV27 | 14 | TGTGCCAGCAGTGCCCAGGGAGATCATCAGCCCCAGCATTTT | CASSAQGDHQPQHF
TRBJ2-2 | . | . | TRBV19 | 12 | TGTGCCAGTAGTATGGGGGTCGGGGAGCTGTTTTTT | CASSMGVGELFF
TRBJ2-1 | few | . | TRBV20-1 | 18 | TGCAGTGCTAGAGACTCAGGGCTCTTAGCGGAGGCCTACAATGAGCAGTTCTTC | CSARDSGLLAEAYNEQFF
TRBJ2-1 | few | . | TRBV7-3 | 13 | TGTGCCAGCAGCTCGTCGCAGGGGAGTGAGCAGTTCTTC | CASSSSQGSEQFF
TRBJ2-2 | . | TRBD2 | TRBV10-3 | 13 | TGTGCCACCCATGGCGGGGGTAACGGGGAGCTGTTTTTT | CATHGGGNGELFF
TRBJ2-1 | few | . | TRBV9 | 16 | TGTGCCAGCAGCGTAGAGGGGCAGGGGACCTACAATGAGCAGTTCTTC | CASSVEGQGTYNEQFF